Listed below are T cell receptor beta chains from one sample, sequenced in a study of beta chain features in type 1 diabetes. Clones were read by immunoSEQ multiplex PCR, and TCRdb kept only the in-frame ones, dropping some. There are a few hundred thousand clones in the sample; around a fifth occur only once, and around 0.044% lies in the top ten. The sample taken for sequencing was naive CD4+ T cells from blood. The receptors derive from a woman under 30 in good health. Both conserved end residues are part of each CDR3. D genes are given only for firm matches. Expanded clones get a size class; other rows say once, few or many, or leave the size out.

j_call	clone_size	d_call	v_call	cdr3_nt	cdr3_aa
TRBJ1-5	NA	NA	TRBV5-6	TGTGCCAGCAGCTTGAGGGGAAGAGGCCAGCCCCAGCATTTT	CASSLRGRGQPQHF
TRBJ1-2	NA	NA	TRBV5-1	TGCGCCAGCAGCTTACAGGGCGTGGGCTACACCTTC	CASSLQGVGYTF
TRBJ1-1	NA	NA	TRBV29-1	TGCAGCGCCACCTCCTGGACAGTTGGAGCTTTCTTT	CSATSWTVGAFF
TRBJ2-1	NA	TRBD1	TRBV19	TGTGCCAGTAGTAGGGTTTACGGGACAGAGAATGAGCAGTTCTTC	CASSRVYGTENEQFF
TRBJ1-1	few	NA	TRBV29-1	TGCAGCGTTGAAGAGAGGGCCCCTAACACTGAAGCTTTCTTT	CSVEERAPNTEAFF
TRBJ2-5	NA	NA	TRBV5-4	TGTGCCAGCAGCTTGGATGGGAGGGGGGAGACCCAGTACTTC	CASSLDGRGETQYF
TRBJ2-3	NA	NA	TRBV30	TGTGCCTGGGCGTACAGGAACACAGATACGCAGTATTTT	CAWAYRNTDTQYF
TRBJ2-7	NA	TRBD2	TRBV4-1	TGCGCCAGCGGGGGACTAGCGGGAGATGAGCAGTACTTC	CASGGLAGDEQYF
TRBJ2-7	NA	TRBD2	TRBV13	TGTGCCAGCAGCCGACTAGCGGGGGGGCGGGAGCAGTACTTC	CASSRLAGGREQYF
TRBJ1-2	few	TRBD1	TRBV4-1	TGCGCCAGCAGCCAAGATTGGAGCGCCGGACAGGGTACTAACTATGGCTACACCTTC	CASSQDWSAGQGTNYGYTF
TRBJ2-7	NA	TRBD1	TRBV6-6	TGTGCCAGCAGTTACGGGCTAGGGGGCAGTACCTACGAGCAGTACTTC	CASSYGLGGSTYEQYF
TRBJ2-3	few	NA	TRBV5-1	TGCGCCAGCAGCTTGGCGGAGAGCACAGATACGCAGTATTTT	CASSLAESTDTQYF
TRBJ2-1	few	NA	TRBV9	TGTGCCAGCAGCGTGGACTGGCTCAATGAGCAGTTCTTC	CASSVDWLNEQFF
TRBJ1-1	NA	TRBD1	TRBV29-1	TGCAGCGTTTCTACAGGGGACACTGAAGCTTTCTTT	CSVSTGDTEAFF
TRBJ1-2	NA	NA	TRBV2	TGTGCCAGCCAGCAGGGTAATGACTATGGCTACACCTTC	CASQQGNDYGYTF
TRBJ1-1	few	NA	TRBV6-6	TGTGCCAGCAGTTATTCTAGTCAGAACACTGAAGCTTTCTTT	CASSYSSQNTEAFF
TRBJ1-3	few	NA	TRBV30	TGTGCCTGGAGCAGGGGCTCTGGAAACACCATATATTTT	CAWSRGSGNTIYF
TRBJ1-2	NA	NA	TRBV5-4	TGTGCCAGCAGCTTTGGAGGGTCTTATGGCTACACCTTC	CASSFGGSYGYTF
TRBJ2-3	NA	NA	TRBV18	TGTGCCAGCTCACCACGGGGGCTGACAGATACGCAGTATTTT	CASSPRGLTDTQYF
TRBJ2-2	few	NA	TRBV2	TGTGCCAGCAGGGCTAGCACCGGGGAGCTGTTTTTT	CASRASTGELFF
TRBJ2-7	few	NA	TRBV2	TGTGCCAGCACCTCACCCAGGAGGGCCCTCCTCGAGCAGTACTTC	CASTSPRRALLEQYF
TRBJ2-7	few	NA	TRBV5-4	TGTGCCAGCAGCTCCAACCCTCTATTACACGAGCAGTACTTC	CASSSNPLLHEQYF
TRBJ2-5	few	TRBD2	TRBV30	TGTGCCTGGAGTGTAATGTGGACTAGCAGTTCGATGGGGACCCAGTACTTC	CAWSVMWTSSSMGTQYF
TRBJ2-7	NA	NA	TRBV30	TGTGCCTCTAGGGGGGACAGCCACTACGAGCAGTACTTC	CASRGDSHYEQYF
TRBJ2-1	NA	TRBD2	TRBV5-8	TGTGCCAGCCTGCGAGGCGGGAGCTTCAATGAGCAGTTCTTC	CASLRGGSFNEQFF
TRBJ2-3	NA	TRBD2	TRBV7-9	TGTGCCAGCGTAGCGGGAGGCACAGATACGCAGTATTTT	CASVAGGTDTQYF
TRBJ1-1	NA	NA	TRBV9	TGTGCCAGCAGCGGGGACGGGGGGGGCACTGAAGCTTTCTTT	CASSGDGGGTEAFF
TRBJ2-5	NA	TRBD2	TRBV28	TGTGCCAGCACCTCCCCCAGGCGGGGGAGAGAGACCCAGTACTTC	CASTSPRRGRETQYF
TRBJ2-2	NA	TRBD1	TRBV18	TGTGCCAGCTCACCACGGGACAGGGGCATCACCGGGGAGCTGTTTTTT	CASSPRDRGITGELFF
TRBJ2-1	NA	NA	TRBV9	TGTGCCAGCAGCGTAGCAGGGAACTCCTACAATGAGCAGTTCTTC	CASSVAGNSYNEQFF
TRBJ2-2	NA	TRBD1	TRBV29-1	TGCAGCGCCCGACAGGGGTTTGACACCGGGGAGCTGTTTTTT	CSARQGFDTGELFF
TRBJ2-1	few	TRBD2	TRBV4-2	TGTGCCAGCAGCCAGGAACTAGCGGGGGGGTACAATGAGCAGTTCTTC	CASSQELAGGYNEQFF
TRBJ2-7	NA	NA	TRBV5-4	TGTGCCGGGCAATCCGGCGGGAACTCCTACGAGCAGTACTTC	CAGQSGGNSYEQYF
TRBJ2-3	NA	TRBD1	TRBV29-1	TGCAGCGTTGCCCGGGACAGAAACACAGATACGCAGTATTTT	CSVARDRNTDTQYF
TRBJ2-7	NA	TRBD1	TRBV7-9	TGTGCCAGCGGCGGCCGGGACAGGGGCTTGGCGCAGTACTTC	CASGGRDRGLAQYF
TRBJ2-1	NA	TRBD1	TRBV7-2	TGTGCCAGCAGCTTATACCGGGACAGAGCATACAATGAGCAGTTCTTC	CASSLYRDRAYNEQFF
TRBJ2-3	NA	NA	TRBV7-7	TGTGCTAGCAGCCCCCCCGGGGGCACAGATACGCAGTATTTT	CASSPPGGTDTQYF
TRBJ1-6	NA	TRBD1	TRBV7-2	TGTGCCAGCAGCTTAGGGACAGGGACAGTGGCACCCCTCCACTTT	CASSLGTGTVAPLHF
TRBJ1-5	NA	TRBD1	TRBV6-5	TGTGCCAGCAGTTACGGGACAGGTAGTCAGCCCCAGCATTTT	CASSYGTGSQPQHF
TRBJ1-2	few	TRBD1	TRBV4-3	TGCGCCAGCAGCCAAGGATACACAGGGGGCTATGGCTACACCTTC	CASSQGYTGGYGYTF
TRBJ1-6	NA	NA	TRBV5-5	TGTGCCAGCAGCTTGCGACAGGCGGCGGGTTCACCCCTCCACTTT	CASSLRQAAGSPLHF
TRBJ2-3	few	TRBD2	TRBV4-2	TGTGCCAGCACCCAAGGACTAGCGGGTGGAGATACGCAGTATTTT	CASTQGLAGGDTQYF
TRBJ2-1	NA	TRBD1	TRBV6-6	TGTGCCAGCAACATACAGGGGTCATACAATGAGCAGTTCTTC	CASNIQGSYNEQFF
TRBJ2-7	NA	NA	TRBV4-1	TGCGCCAGCAGCCCCGGGAGTTTGGACGAGCAGTACTTC	CASSPGSLDEQYF
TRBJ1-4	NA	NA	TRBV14	TGTGCCAGCAGTCGTGCAGGGTATGCTAATGAAAAACTGTTTTTT	CASSRAGYANEKLFF
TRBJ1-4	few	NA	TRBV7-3	TGTGCCAGCAGCTGTTGGGCACCACCTGGGAATGAAAAACTGTTTTTT	CASSCWAPPGNEKLFF
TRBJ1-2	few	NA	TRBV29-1	TGCAGCGCCTCGCGGGACGGAAGTTTTTATGGCTACACCTTC	CSASRDGSFYGYTF
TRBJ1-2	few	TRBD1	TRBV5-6	TGTGCCAGCAGGGAGGGGACAGGGACTGGCTACACCTTC	CASREGTGTGYTF
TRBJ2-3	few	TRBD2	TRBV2	TGTGCCAGCAGGCGTAGCGGGGGTTCAGATACGCAGTATTTT	CASRRSGGSDTQYF